The TCR beta chain described here comes from a study of blood T cell repertoires in COVID-19. Looking at the study overall: Sites across the United States, Italy and Spain contributed samples from acute and convalescent COVID-19.

TCRdb keeps only in-frame clones here, not all; method: immunoSEQ multiplex PCR. The sample has nearly 350,000 clones, over 70% seen once; the top ten hold about 6%. The V gene's germline CDR1 is LNHDA and CDR2 SQIVND (reference sequence). The CDR3 has 14 amino acids. Trimming stripped 9 bases from V and 0 bases from J, with 11 bases between. The rearrangement joins TRBV19 to TRBJ1-4; a possible D gene is TRBD1 (5 bases). The sequence came from a woman between 50 and 59 years old with COVID-19, enrolled during active disease. The sequenced sample was peripheral blood. The CDR3 here is CASSDSTTNEKLFF. CDR3 coding DNA: TGTGCCAGCTCAGACAGTACAACTAATGAAAAACTGTTTTTT.